This entry is about one T cell receptor (beta chain). Antigen specificity is unknown. A multiplex PCR was run with 60 Vbeta primers and 13 Jbeta primers. Repertoires were generated with immunoSEQ multiplex PCR, while TCRdb's copy carries only in-frame clones and drops some. The table includes 150,000 to 200,000 clones, around 78% detected once. Germline loops: CDR1 KGHSH, CDR2 LQKENI. V lost 4 bases, J lost 4 bases, and 7 bases stayed unmatched. The CDR3 spans 15 residues. This specimen comes from a study of cytomegalovirus exposure and HLA in healthy donors. Overall study findings and caveats: A later analysis reportedly found that, within productive TCRs, an Asian-associated ancestry cluster had fewer N-insertions than the mean observed across the roughly 690 donors.

Sequences were obtained from PBMCs. The V call is TRBV18, the J call TRBJ1-5; 7 nucleotides agree with TRBD1. The origin of this receptor is a man aged 25 to 40 in good health and CMV-seronegative. The CDR3 region is CASSLDRAGNQPQHF. The DNA for the CDR3 is TGTGCCAGCTCACTCGACAGGGCGGGGAATCAGCCCCAGCATTTT.